The 21 T cell receptor beta chains listed next were all sequenced from one sample in a study of cytomegalovirus exposure and HLA in healthy donors. With 60 Vbeta and 13 Jbeta primers, the PCR was carried out. Method: immunoSEQ multiplex PCR; TCRdb's copy keeps in-frame clones and lacks some. The sample has roughly 120,000 clones, around 8.5% seen once. The sample consisted of PBMCs. The receptors were gathered from a man aged 40-55 years in good health and CMV-seronegative.

This clone was seen a few times. The rearrangement uses TRBV12-5 and TRBJ2-5; 7 bases agree with TRBD1. The CDR3 extends over 13 amino acids. The junction had 4 bases not matched to a gene; V was cut back by 5 bases and J by 4 bases. CDR1 is LGHNT and CDR2 is FRNRAP in the germline V gene. CDR3 protein: CASGLPGGETQYF. In DNA, the CDR3 is TGTGCTAGTGGTCTTCCAGGGGGAGAGACCCAGTACTTC.

The chain carries TRBV19 and TRBJ1-5; 8 bases align to TRBD1. V was pared by 5 bases and J by 9 bases, with 6 bases of the junction left unmatched. This CDR3 is 13 amino acids long. Germline V gene data show CDR1 as LNHDA and CDR2 as SQIVND (reference sequence). The CDR3 sequence is CASSFRTGLPQHF. CDR3 in DNA: TGTGCCAGTAGTTTTCGGACAGGGTTGCCCCAGCATTTT.

This clone has only a few counts. V and J are TRBV5-1 and TRBJ2-3; 11 bases fit TRBD2. The CDR3 contains 15 residues. The germline V gene has CDR1 SGHRS and CDR2 YFSETQ. Trimming at V came to 2 bases and at J to 4 bases, leaving 3 bases not matched to a gene. CDR3: CASSFTSGGADTQYF. CDR3 nucleotides: TGCGCCAGCAGCTTTACTAGCGGGGGCGCAGATACGCAGTATTTT.

This clone has just a few counts. The chain couples TRBV7-2 to TRBJ2-5; 9 bases are shared with TRBD2. Germline CDR1 and CDR2: SGHTA and FQGNSA. The CDR3 totals 16 residues. V lost 7 bases to trimming and J lost 4 bases; unmatched junction nucleotides: 13. The CDR3 region is CASTPMVAGVGETQYF. In DNA, the CDR3 is TGTGCCAGCACCCCGATGGTAGCGGGGGTGGGAGAGACCCAGTACTTC. The entire variable domain, with the rest obtained from reference TRBV7-2 and TRBJ2-5, is as follows: GAGVSQSPSNKVTEKGKDVELRCDPISGHTALYWYRQSLGQGLEFLIYFQGNSAPDKSGLPSDRFSAERTGGSVSTLTIQRTQQEDSAVYLCASTPMVAGVGETQYFGPGTRLLVL.

V gene TRBV6-6 combines with J gene TRBJ1-1; a possible D gene is TRBD1 (5 bases). V was trimmed by 2 bases and J by 1 base, leaving 8 bases between them. The V gene's germline CDR1 is MNHNY and CDR2 SVGAGI (reference sequence). The CDR3 is 14 amino acids. CDR3: CASSYLDRNTEAFF. Here the CDR3 DNA reads TGTGCCAGCAGTTACCTTGACAGGAACACTGAAGCTTTCTTT.

This clone was counted only a few times. The chain couples TRBV6-1 to TRBJ1-1; D might be TRBD1 (6 bases). Per the germline V gene, CDR1 is MNHNS and CDR2 is SASEGT. This CDR3 region has 14 residues. Trimming shortened V by 5 bases and J by 7 bases, and 17 bases separated the two germline ends. The CDR3 spells CASSSRGGDNEAFF. CDR3 nucleotide sequence: TGTGCCAGCAGTTCCCGGGGGGGGGACAATGAAGCTTTCTTT.

The table lists this clone with a few counts. CDR3 coding DNA: TGTGCCAGCAGCTTAGCCCAGGGGAAGGCTGAAGCTTTCTTT. Translating gives CASSLAQGKAEAFF. The V call is TRBV7-2, the J call TRBJ1-1, with D possibly being TRBD1 (6 bases). The CDR3 runs 14 residues. V lost 0 bases and J lost 6, with 11 bases in between. Germline V gives CDR1 SGHTA, CDR2 FQGNSA.

The genes are TRBV2 and TRBJ1-4; no clear D. From germline, CDR1 is SNHLY and CDR2 FYNNEI. V lost 3 bases and J lost 0, with 8 bases in between. CDR3 length equals 15 residues. The CDR3 DNA reads as TGTGCCAGCAGTGACCCCCCAACAACTAATGAAAAACTGTTTTTT. Translating it yields CASSDPPTTNEKLFF.

This sequence joins TRBV5-1 and TRBJ2-7, with D perhaps matching TRBD1 (6 bases). Trimming cost V 4 bases and J 1 base, with 9 bases left between them. The CDR3 totals 13 residues. Germline V CDR1 and CDR2: SGHRS, YFSETQ. Here the CDR3 reads CASSGQGSYEQYF. Here the CDR3 DNA reads TGCGCCAGCAGCGGTCAGGGGTCCTACGAGCAGTACTTC.

The chain uses TRBV9 and TRBJ2-3; 11 nucleotides agree with TRBD2. CDR3 length: 15 amino acids. CDR1 is SGDLS, CDR2 YYNGEE, per germline. J was trimmed by 4 bases and V by 6 bases; bases with no gene match: 7. The CDR3 region has the DNA TGTGCCAGCACTCTGACTAGCGGGGTCGCAGATACGCAGTATTTT. This gives the protein CASTLTSGVADTQYF.

The chain recombines TRBV5-5 with TRBJ1-4; the D gene is possibly TRBD1 (6 bases). Per the germline V gene, CDR1 is SGHKS and CDR2 is YYEKEE (reference sequence). The CDR3 loop spans 12 amino acids. Trimming took off 7 bases at V and 7 bases at J, with 11 bases between the two ends. The CDR3 here is CASGQGIEKLFF. CDR3 sequence (DNA): TGTGCCAGCGGGCAGGGGATTGAAAAACTGTTTTTT.

This clone was observed a handful of times. The limits of the CDR3 on the DNA are not certain, so only TCRdb's listed CDR3 is given. The chain carries TRBV21-1 and TRBJ1-2. TRBV21-1 is listed as a pseudogene. The CDR3 sequence runs 13 residues, both termini included. CDR3: CASSTFAPGSYTF.

Turning to this clone: The junction departs from germline at one end; a sequencing error may be responsible. This chain connects TRBV6-1 to TRBJ1-5; a possible D gene is TRBD1 (5 bases). The CDR3 totals 15 residues. Germline CDR1 and CDR2: MNHNS and SASEGT. The CDR3 sequence is CASREEGPGNQPQHF. The CDR3 DNA follows: TGTGCCAGCAGGGAAGAGGGGCCTGGCAATCAGCCCCAGCATTTT.

This clone was picked up a small number of times. The genes are TRBV5-1 and TRBJ2-5; tentatively, D is TRBD1 (6 bases). The length of the CDR3 is 14 residues. Trimming shortened V by 7 bases and J by 2 bases, and 15 bases separated the two germline ends. The germline CDR1 and CDR2 sequences are SGHRS and YFSETQ. The CDR3 reads CASWPGTTQETQYF. Written as DNA, the CDR3 is TGCGCCAGCTGGCCCGGGACAACTCAAGAGACCCAGTACTTC.

The chain is built from TRBV6-5 and TRBJ2-1; 9 bases map to TRBD2. The V and J ends lost 5 bases and 10 bases, in that order; junction bases with no gene match: 9. Per germline, CDR1 MNHEY and CDR2 SVGAGI. This CDR3 contains 14 residues. The CDR3 sequence: CASSLVAGAGEQFF. The CDR3 DNA sequence: TGTGCCAGCAGTCTTGTAGCGGGGGCCGGGGAGCAGTTCTTC.

This clone was seen a handful of times. The chain employs TRBV6-5 and TRBJ2-5; possible D gene TRBD2, 7 bases. Trimming stripped 6 bases from V and 11 bases from J, with 22 bases between. This CDR3 region has 14 residues. CDR1 and CDR2 from the germline V gene are MNHEY and SVGAGI. The CDR3 DNA is TGTGCCAGCAGGGGCTGGACTAGGGGGGAAGAGCAGTACTTC. Its protein is CASRGWTRGEEQYF.

In this sample, this clone turned up a few times. The J gene is TRBJ2-1, the V gene TRBV29-1; 7 bases align to TRBD1. Germline V gives CDR1 SQVTM, CDR2 ANQGSEA. Germline trimming cut 6 bases from V and 5 bases from J; bases unmatched to any gene: 10. This CDR3 has 14 residues. The CDR3 region has the DNA TGCAGCGTAAGACAGGGAGCCGCCCACAATGAGCAGTTCTTC. Translating it yields CSVRQGAAHNEQFF.

The rearrangement links TRBV11-2 to TRBJ2-5; D is perhaps TRBD2 (7 bases). In germline, CDR1 is SGHAT, CDR2 FQNNGV. There are 14 residues in the CDR3. V was cut by 2 bases and J by 2 bases, with 9 bases left in between. CDR3 sequence: CASSLRGAQETQYF. The CDR3, as DNA: TGTGCCAGCAGCTTACGGGGGGCTCAAGAGACCCAGTACTTC.

This clone has just a few counts. The rearrangement uses TRBV4-1 and TRBJ2-5; 7 bases map to TRBD2. The CDR3 length is 15 residues. V was clipped by 1 base and J by 3 bases; unmatched bases: 5. Germline values: CDR1 MGHRA, CDR2 YSYEKL. The CDR3 loop is CASSQASGREETQYF. The CDR3 DNA is TGCGCCAGCAGCCAAGCTTCAGGGAGGGAAGAGACCCAGTACTTC.

The chain is built from TRBV2 and TRBJ2-7; 7 bases match TRBD1. V lost 7 bases and J lost 0; bases outside the gene matches: 6. CDR3 size: 14 residues. The germline CDR1 and CDR2 sequences are SNHLY and FYNNEI. Here the CDR3 reads CASTGTAFSYEQYF. As DNA, the CDR3 is TGTGCCAGCACGGGGACAGCCTTCTCCTACGAGCAGTACTTC.

This clone was detected only a few times. The chain has TRBV11-2 and TRBJ2-4; 9 nucleotides align to TRBD2. Germline assignment: CDR1 SGHAT and CDR2 FQNNGV. The CDR3 consists of 16 residues. V lost 5 bases and J lost 1; bases outside the gene matches: 6. CDR3 amino acids: CASSPAGGMAKNIQYF. CDR3 nucleotides: TGTGCCAGCAGCCCCGCGGGGGGGATGGCCAAAAACATTCAGTACTTC. The complete variable domain, with remaining parts taken from reference TRBV11-2 and TRBJ2-4, reads EAGVAQSPRYKIIEKRQSVAFWCNPISGHATLYWYQQILGQGPKLLIQFQNNGVVDDSQLPKDRFSAERLKGVDSTLKIQPAKLEDSAVYLCASSPAGGMAKNIQYFGAGTRLSVL.